This T cell receptor beta chain was identified during a study of Ad26.COV2.S vaccination and SARS-CoV-2 variants. The wider study: The authors gave Ad26.COV2.S intramuscularly, either once or twice 56 days apart.

Of note for this clone: Its cognate antigen is unknown.

Treatment: some 20 received Ad26.COV2.S at low or high dose, single or two shots; 5 received placebo; per-sample allocation not given. The samples date from day 63 after the first vaccine or placebo injection. Generated by immunoSEQ multiplex PCR, the TCRdb table keeps only in-frame clones and is missing some. The sample has fewer than 500,000 clones; 75% to 95% are singletons. Study results and limitations: Analyses that measured TCR breadth and depth may have underestimated total T cell responses.

Germline assignment: CDR1 MNHNS and CDR2 SASEGT. V was trimmed by 3 bases and J by 4 bases, leaving 7 bases between them. This CDR3 comprises 14 residues. J is TRBJ2-6 and V is TRBV6-1; D call uncertain. Sequencing was performed on peripheral blood, taken in a trial of Ad26.COV2.S vaccine versus placebo. The TCR was taken from a person aged 18-60 years who received the Ad26.COV2.S COVID-19 vaccine or a placebo. In DNA form, the CDR3 reads TGTGCCAGCAGTGAGTCCGCCGGGGCCAACGTCCTGACTTTC. It encodes CASSESAGANVLTF.